Listed below are T cell receptor beta chains from one sample, sequenced in a study of blood T cell repertoires in COVID-19. The data were produced by immunoSEQ multiplex PCR, yet TCRdb's version contains in-frame clones alone and is incomplete. The table shows about 220,000 clones, with about 88% occurring only once. The sample was peripheral blood. These receptor sequences come from a woman aged 45-60 years with COVID-19, enrolled during active disease. Each CDR3 is given with its conserved first and last residue. D genes are given only for firm matches. Part of the rows lack a size; the others show once, few, many or a class for expanded clones.

clone_size j_call v_call d_call cdr3_aa cdr3_nt
NA TRBJ1-2 TRBV7-8 TRBD1 CASSSNIGQGLNYGYTF TGTGCCAGCAGCTCCAATATCGGACAGGGGCTGAACTATGGCTACACCTTC
NA TRBJ1-6 TRBV9 NA CASSEWTAPSYNSPLHF TGTGCCAGCAGTGAATGGACAGCCCCCTCCTATAATTCACCCCTCCACTTT
NA TRBJ2-3 TRBV7-9 TRBD2 CASQTSGGATDTQYF TGTGCCAGCCAGACTAGCGGGGGGGCCACAGATACGCAGTATTTT
NA TRBJ2-3 TRBV11-3 TRBD2 CASSLVRLAGEDTQYF TGTGCCAGCAGCTTAGTGAGACTAGCGGGGGAAGATACGCAGTATTTT
NA TRBJ2-2 TRBV5-4 NA CASSLAGDTGELFF TGTGCCAGCAGCTTGGCCGGGGACACCGGGGAGCTGTTTTTT
NA TRBJ2-1 TRBV24-1 NA CATSGGGWGEQFF TGTGCCACCAGTGGTGGGGGGTGGGGTGAGCAGTTCTTC
NA TRBJ2-3 TRBV11-3 TRBD2 CASSSGGRGADSTQYF TGTGCCAGCAGCTCCGGTGGGCGGGGGGCCGACAGTACGCAGTATTTT
NA TRBJ2-4 TRBV18 TRBD2 CASSPGRGGPLAKNIQYF TGTGCCAGCTCACCAGGACGGGGGGGCCCCCTAGCCAAAAACATTCAGTACTTC
NA TRBJ1-4 TRBV27 TRBD1 CASSSYRGQFIEKLFF TGTGCCAGCAGTTCCTATCGGGGACAGTTCATTGAAAAACTGTTTTTT
once TRBJ1-2 TRBV4-2 NA CASSQEGGRDGGYTF TGTGCCAGCAGCCAAGAAGGAGGGAGGGACGGAGGCTACACCTTC
NA TRBJ2-5 TRBV5-1 TRBD2 CASSPPGGRYQETQYF TGCGCCAGCAGCCCTCCCGGGGGGAGGTACCAAGAGACCCAGTACTTC
NA TRBJ1-6 TRBV9 TRBD1 CASSVGGQRDSPLHF TGTGCCAGCAGCGTAGGGGGACAGAGGGATTCACCCCTCCACTTT
few TRBJ2-1 TRBV7-8 NA CASSLRAGYNEQFF TGTGCCAGCAGCTTACGGGCAGGGTACAATGAGCAGTTCTTC
NA TRBJ2-7 TRBV6-6 TRBD1 CASSPGTGEIYEQYF TGTGCCAGCAGTCCCGGGACAGGGGAAATCTACGAGCAGTACTTC
once TRBJ2-1 TRBV27 TRBD1 CASSLVSGWDRAIIYPYNEQFF TGTGCCAGCAGTTTGGTGTCGGGGTGGGACAGGGCCATTATTTACCCCTACAATGAGCAGTTCTTC
NA TRBJ2-1 TRBV3-1/TRBV3-2 TRBD2 CASSPAWGGLGEQFF TGTGCCAGCAGCCCCGCCTGGGGGGGGTTAGGTGAGCAGTTCTTC
NA TRBJ1-2 TRBV12-5 TRBD1 CASGLGTGGKGYTF TGTGCTAGTGGTTTGGGGACAGGGGGCAAGGGCTACACCTTC
NA TRBJ1-1 TRBV30 TRBD1 CAWRIGTGTTEAFF TGTGCCTGGAGAATAGGGACAGGGACCACTGAAGCTTTCTTT
NA TRBJ1-1 TRBV19 NA CASSITWEGTEAFF TGTGCCAGTAGTATAACCTGGGAGGGCACTGAAGCTTTCTTT
few TRBJ2-2 TRBV5-6 NA CASSPGTSNTGELFF TGTGCCAGCAGCCCCGGGACTTCGAACACCGGGGAGCTGTTTTTT
NA TRBJ1-4 TRBV6-1 NA CASSEARGKLFF TGTGCCAGCAGTGAAGCGCGGGGGAAACTGTTTTTT
NA TRBJ2-3 TRBV19 NA CASSIVLAADTQYF TGTGCCAGTAGTATAGTGCTAGCAGCAGATACGCAGTATTTT
many TRBJ1-1 TRBV29-1 NA CSVFHFSTEAFF TGCAGCGTTTTTCATTTCAGCACTGAAGCTTTCTTT
once TRBJ1-1 TRBV19 NA CASSLTTEAFF TGTGCCAGTAGTCTAACCACTGAAGCTTTCTTT
NA TRBJ1-2 TRBV2 NA CASSHRVRGYTF TGTGCCAGCAGTCACAGGGTTCGTGGCTACACCTTC
NA TRBJ1-1 TRBV29-1 NA CSATTANTEAFF TGCAGCGCCACGACAGCAAACACTGAAGCTTTCTTT
NA TRBJ1-2 TRBV27 TRBD1 CASRWTGGTMGYTF TGTGCCAGCCGCTGGACAGGGGGTACTATGGGCTACACCTTC
NA TRBJ2-1 TRBV9 TRBD2 CASSVTGLASYNEQFF TGTGCCAGCAGCGTCACGGGACTAGCGTCCTACAATGAGCAGTTCTTC
NA TRBJ2-7 TRBV19 NA CASSPLGLAYEQYF TGTGCCAGTAGCCCCCTCGGGTTGGCCTACGAGCAGTACTTC
NA TRBJ1-2 TRBV6-5 TRBD1 CASRGQSNNYGYTF TGTGCCAGCAGGGGACAGTCTAATAACTATGGCTACACCTTC
NA TRBJ2-2 TRBV9 NA CASSALGTGTGELFF TGTGCCAGCAGCGCTCTGGGAACAGGGACCGGGGAGCTGTTTTTT
NA TRBJ1-6 TRBV27 TRBD1 CASSLAPGQYNSPLHF TGTGCCAGCAGTTTAGCCCCGGGACAGTATAATTCACCCCTCCACTTT
NA TRBJ2-7 TRBV28 TRBD1 CASKEQGAYEQYF TGTGCCAGCAAAGAACAGGGGGCCTACGAGCAGTACTTC
NA TRBJ2-7 TRBV4-1 NA CASSQDYTSAGRVLSEQYF TGCGCCAGCAGCCAAGATTATACATCGGCGGGACGAGTCCTAAGCGAGCAGTACTTC
NA TRBJ2-3 TRBV5-1 NA CASSLGPSTDTQYF TGCGCCAGCAGCTTGGGTCCGAGCACAGATACGCAGTATTTT
NA TRBJ1-5 TRBV20-1 NA CSASRGGTANQPQHF TGCAGTGCTAGTCGGGGGGGGACTGCCAATCAGCCCCAGCATTTT
many TRBJ2-7 TRBV12-3/TRBV12-4 NA CASSADSSYEQYF TGTGCCAGCAGCGCCGACAGTTCCTACGAGCAGTACTTC
NA TRBJ2-2 TRBV18 TRBD1 CASSAILPGQRTGELFF TGTGCCAGCTCAGCTATTTTGCCGGGACAGCGCACCGGGGAGCTGTTTTTT
NA TRBJ2-3 TRBV12-5 TRBD1 CASGTLRTGVSTDTQYF TGTGCTAGTGGTACCCTTCGGACAGGGGTGAGCACAGATACGCAGTATTTT
NA TRBJ2-3 TRBV29-1 TRBD1 CSVDRGRTDTQYF TGCAGCGTGGACAGGGGGCGCACAGATACGCAGTATTTT
NA TRBJ1-2 TRBV4-1 TRBD1 CASSQDLADRDGYTF TGCGCCAGCAGCCAAGATTTGGCGGACAGGGACGGCTACACCTTC
NA TRBJ2-6 TRBV10-3 TRBD2 CAISESRSGGAPGANVLTF TGTGCCATCAGTGAGTCGAGGAGCGGGGGGGCACCGGGGGCCAACGTCCTGACTTTC
few TRBJ1-5 TRBV19 NA CASSVGTVGQPQHF TGTGCCAGTAGTGTAGGCACAGTTGGGCAGCCCCAGCATTTT
NA TRBJ2-3 TRBV3-1/TRBV3-2 TRBD1 CASSLRQGEIDTQYF TGTGCCAGCAGCCTTCGACAGGGTGAGATAGATACGCAGTATTTT
few TRBJ2-3 TRBV29-1 NA CSISRDLSTDTQYF TGCAGCATAAGCCGGGACTTATCCACAGATACGCAGTATTTT
NA TRBJ1-3 TRBV5-4 NA CASSLNSGSRPGNTIYF TGTGCCAGCAGCTTAAACAGTGGCAGTAGGCCTGGAAACACCATATATTTT
once TRBJ1-1 TRBV6-2/TRBV6-3 TRBD1 CASSYRGPSGNTEAFF TGTGCCAGCAGTTACAGGGGGCCCTCGGGGAACACTGAAGCTTTCTTT
once TRBJ2-2 TRBV19 NA CASSAGATFAGELFF TGTGCCAGTAGTGCGGGGGCCACGTTCGCCGGGGAGCTGTTTTTT